Only one count was recorded for the clone carrying this T cell receptor beta chain. Sequencing used immunoSEQ multiplex PCR; TCRdb keeps in-frame clones, though not all of them. Here the sample spans 150,000 to 200,000 clones, roughly 88% being singletons. This record comes from a study of blood T cell repertoires in COVID-19. With 1 base clipped from V and 13 bases from J, the junction kept 5 bases outside the gene matches. The CDR3 length is 14 residues. CDR1 and CDR2 from the germline V gene are LNHDA and SQIVND (reference sequence). This chain joins TRBV19 and TRBJ2-3; TRBD2 matches 13 bases. The TCR sequence derives from a human donor with active or convalescent COVID-19. The donor label of this sample is uncertain. The sample was peripheral blood. CDR3 residues: CASSIGFGLAGEYF. The CDR3 nucleotides read TGTGCCAGTAGTATAGGCTTTGGACTAGCGGGAGAGTATTTT.